Listed below are T cell receptor beta chains from one sample, sequenced in a study of beta chain features in type 1 diabetes. The protocol was immunoSEQ multiplex PCR, while the TCRdb copy is restricted to in-frame clones and leaves out a portion. The table has around 40,000 clones, around 63% seen once. Specimen: Tregs from blood. These receptor sequences come from a man aged 25-45 years with type 1 diabetes. Some clones in this sample may be carry-over from other donors' samples. CDR3s include the opening cysteine and the closing phenylalanine or tryptophan. A D gene is named only where the DNA matches it firmly. Where a row states a size, it is once, few, many or the class of an expanded clone; other rows omit it.

clone_size j_call cdr3_length v_call d_call cdr3_nt cdr3_aa
NA TRBJ2-2 17 TRBV5-5 TRBD1 TGTGCCAGCAGCCTGTCTGGGACAGGTGTTCGCACCGGGGAGCTGTTTTTT CASSLSGTGVRTGELFF
NA TRBJ2-7 15 TRBV14 TRBD1 TGTGCCAGCAGCCAAGACTTGGACAGGGGGCACGAGCAGTACTTC CASSQDLDRGHEQYF
few TRBJ2-7 13 TRBV11-2 TRBD1 TGTGCCAGCAGATCGACAGGGGGCTACGAGCAGTACTTC CASRSTGGYEQYF
NA TRBJ1-6 16 TRBV11-2 TRBD1 TGTGCCAGCAGCCAGGGACAGGGGACCTATAATTCACCCCTCCACTTT CASSQGQGTYNSPLHF
NA TRBJ1-5 12 TRBV7-2 NA TGTGCCAGCAGCTTCATTAGAGAGCCCCAGCATTTT CASSFIREPQHF
few TRBJ1-4 15 TRBV7-9 TRBD1 TGTGCCAGCAGCCCCGCGACAGGGACTAATGAAAAACTGTTTTTT CASSPATGTNEKLFF
NA TRBJ2-1 15 TRBV28 TRBD2 TGTGCCAGCACCCTAGGCGGGGGGACCTACAATGAGCAGTTCTTC CASTLGGGTYNEQFF
NA TRBJ1-1 14 TRBV7-9 NA TGTGCCAGCACCACCTCTGGAGGTGCCGTTTTAGCTTTCTTT CASTTSGGAVLAFF
few TRBJ1-1 13 TRBV7-8 TRBD1 TGTGCCAGCAGCCTCAACAGGGGAACTGAAGCTTTCTTT CASSLNRGTEAFF
NA TRBJ2-3 15 TRBV19 TRBD1 TGTGCCAGTACCGTGGACAGGCAAAGCACAGATACGCAGTATTTT CASTVDRQSTDTQYF
NA TRBJ1-1 16 TRBV6-6 NA TGTGCCAGCAGCCCCGGCCCAGGGTATAAGAACACTGAAGCTTTCTTT CASSPGPGYKNTEAFF
NA TRBJ2-3 15 TRBV5-1 TRBD2 TGCGCCAGCAGCGAGGCGGGGGGCCGCACAGATACGCAGTATTTT CASSEAGGRTDTQYF
NA TRBJ1-1 16 TRBV30 TRBD1 TGTGCCTGGAGGGGCCAGGGGGCGCGCGGATGGACTGAAGCTTTCTTT CAWRGQGARGWTEAFF
NA TRBJ2-7 15 TRBV10-2 TRBD1 TGCGCCAGCAGTGAGTCCGGGACAGGGTTCTACGAGCAGTACTTC CASSESGTGFYEQYF
NA TRBJ2-1 16 TRBV9 TRBD2 TGTGCCAGCAGTGTGGCTAGCGGGAGCCTCTACAATGAGCAGTTCTTC CASSVASGSLYNEQFF
NA TRBJ2-3 14 TRBV5-6 NA TGTGCCAGCAGCTTGATCAGGACTATAGATACGCAGTATTTT CASSLIRTIDTQYF
few TRBJ1-1 13 TRBV29-1 TRBD1 TGCAGCGTTCAGGGGGCGCTGAACACTGAAGCTTTCTTT CSVQGALNTEAFF
NA TRBJ1-2 13 TRBV5-5 TRBD1 TGTGCCAGCAGCGTACAGGGGAACTATGGCTACACCTTC CASSVQGNYGYTF
once TRBJ2-3 15 TRBV5-1 TRBD2 TGCGCCAGCAGACCCGCGGGGGGCCGGACAGATACGCAGTATTTT CASRPAGGRTDTQYF
NA TRBJ2-2 14 TRBV18 NA TGTGCCAGCTCACTCCGACAGCCAACCGGGGAGCTGTTTTTT CASSLRQPTGELFF
NA TRBJ2-3 15 TRBV7-3 NA TGTGCCAGCAGCTTAACGGGGGCCTGGATAGATACGCAGTATTTT CASSLTGAWIDTQYF
NA TRBJ1-2 16 TRBV6-6 TRBD1 TGTGCCAGCAGTTACTCGCCCGGGACAGCAACCTATGGCTACACCTTC CASSYSPGTATYGYTF
NA TRBJ2-6 16 TRBV6-6 NA TGTGCCAGCAGTTACTCGAGAGTCTCTGGGGCCAACGTCCTGACTTTC CASSYSRVSGANVLTF